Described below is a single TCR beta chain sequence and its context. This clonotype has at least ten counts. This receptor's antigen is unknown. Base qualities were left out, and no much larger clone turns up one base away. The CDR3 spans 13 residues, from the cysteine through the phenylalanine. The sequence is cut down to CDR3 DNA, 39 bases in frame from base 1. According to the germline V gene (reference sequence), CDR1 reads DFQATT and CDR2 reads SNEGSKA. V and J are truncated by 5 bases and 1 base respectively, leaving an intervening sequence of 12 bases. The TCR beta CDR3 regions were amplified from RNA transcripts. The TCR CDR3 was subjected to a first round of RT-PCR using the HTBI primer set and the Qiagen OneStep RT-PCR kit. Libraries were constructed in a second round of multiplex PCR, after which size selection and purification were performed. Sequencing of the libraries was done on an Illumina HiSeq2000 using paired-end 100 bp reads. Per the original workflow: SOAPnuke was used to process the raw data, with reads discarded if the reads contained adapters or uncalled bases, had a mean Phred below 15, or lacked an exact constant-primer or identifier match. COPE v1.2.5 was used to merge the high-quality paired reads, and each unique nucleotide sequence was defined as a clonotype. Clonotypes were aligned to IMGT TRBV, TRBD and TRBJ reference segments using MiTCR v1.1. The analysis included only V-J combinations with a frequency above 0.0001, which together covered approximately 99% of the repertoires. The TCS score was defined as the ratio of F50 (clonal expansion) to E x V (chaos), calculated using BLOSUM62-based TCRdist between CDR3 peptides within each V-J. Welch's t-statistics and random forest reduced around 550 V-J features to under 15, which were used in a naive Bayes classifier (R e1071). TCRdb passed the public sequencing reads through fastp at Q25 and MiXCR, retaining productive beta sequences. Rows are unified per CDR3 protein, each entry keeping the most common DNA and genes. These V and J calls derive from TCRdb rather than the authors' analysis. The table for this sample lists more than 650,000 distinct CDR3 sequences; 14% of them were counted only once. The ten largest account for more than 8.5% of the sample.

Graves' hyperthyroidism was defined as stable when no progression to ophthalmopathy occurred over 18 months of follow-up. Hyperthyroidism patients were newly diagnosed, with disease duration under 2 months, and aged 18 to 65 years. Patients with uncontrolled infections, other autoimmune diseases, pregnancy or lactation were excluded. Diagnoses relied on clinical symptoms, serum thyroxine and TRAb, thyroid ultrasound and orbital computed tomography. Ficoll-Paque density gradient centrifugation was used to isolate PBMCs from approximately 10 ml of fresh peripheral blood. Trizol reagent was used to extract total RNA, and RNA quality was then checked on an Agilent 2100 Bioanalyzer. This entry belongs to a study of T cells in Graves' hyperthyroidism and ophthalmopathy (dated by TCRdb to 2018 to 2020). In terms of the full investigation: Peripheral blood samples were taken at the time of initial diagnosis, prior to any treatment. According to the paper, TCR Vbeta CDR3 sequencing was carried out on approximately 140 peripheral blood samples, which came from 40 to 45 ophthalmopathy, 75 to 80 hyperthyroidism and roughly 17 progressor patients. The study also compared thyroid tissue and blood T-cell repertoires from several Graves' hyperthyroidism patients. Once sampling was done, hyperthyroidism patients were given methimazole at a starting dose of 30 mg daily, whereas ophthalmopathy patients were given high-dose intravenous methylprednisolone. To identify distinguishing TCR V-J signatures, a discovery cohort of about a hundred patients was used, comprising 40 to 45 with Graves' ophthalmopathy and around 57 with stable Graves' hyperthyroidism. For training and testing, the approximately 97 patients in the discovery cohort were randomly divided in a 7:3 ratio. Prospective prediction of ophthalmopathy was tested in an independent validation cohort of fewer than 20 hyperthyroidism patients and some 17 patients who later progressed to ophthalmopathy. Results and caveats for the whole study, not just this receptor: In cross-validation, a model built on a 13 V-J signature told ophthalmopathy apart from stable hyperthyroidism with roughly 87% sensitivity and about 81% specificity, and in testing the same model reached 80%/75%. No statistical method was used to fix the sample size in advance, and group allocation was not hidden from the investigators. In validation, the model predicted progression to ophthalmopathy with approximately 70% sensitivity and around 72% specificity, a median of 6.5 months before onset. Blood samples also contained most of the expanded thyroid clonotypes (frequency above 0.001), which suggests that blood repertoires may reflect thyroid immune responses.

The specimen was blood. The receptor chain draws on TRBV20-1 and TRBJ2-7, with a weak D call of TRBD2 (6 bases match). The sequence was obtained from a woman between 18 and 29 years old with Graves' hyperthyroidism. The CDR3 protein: CSADISGSYEQYF. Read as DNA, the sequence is TGCAGTGCTGATATTAGCGGATCCTACGAGCAGTACTTC.